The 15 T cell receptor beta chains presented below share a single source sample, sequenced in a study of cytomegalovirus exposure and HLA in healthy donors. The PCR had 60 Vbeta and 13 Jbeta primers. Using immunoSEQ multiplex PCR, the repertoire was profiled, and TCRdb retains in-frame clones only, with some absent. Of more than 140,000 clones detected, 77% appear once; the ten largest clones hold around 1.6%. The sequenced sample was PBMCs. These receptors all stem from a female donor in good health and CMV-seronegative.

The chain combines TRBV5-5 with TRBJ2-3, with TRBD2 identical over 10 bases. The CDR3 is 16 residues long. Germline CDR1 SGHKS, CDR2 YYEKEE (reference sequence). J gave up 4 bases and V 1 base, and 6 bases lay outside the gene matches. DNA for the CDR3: TGTGCCAGCAGCTTGATGGCTAGCGGGAGCTCAGATACGCAGTATTTT. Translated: CASSLMASGSSDTQYF.

The CDR3: CASSFVLGTTYEQYF. For the CDR3, the DNA is TGTGCCAGCAGTTTTGTTTTAGGGACTACCTACGAGCAGTACTTC. The chain is built from TRBV28 and TRBJ2-7, with TRBD2 identical over 7 bases. With 3 bases clipped from V and 2 bases from J, the junction kept 7 bases outside the gene matches. This CDR3 spans 15 amino acids. CDR1 is MDHEN, CDR2 SYDVKM, per germline.

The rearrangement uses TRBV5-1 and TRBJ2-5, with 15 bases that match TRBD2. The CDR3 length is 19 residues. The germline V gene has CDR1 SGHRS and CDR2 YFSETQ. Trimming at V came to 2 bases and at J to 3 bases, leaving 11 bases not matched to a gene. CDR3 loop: CASSFPGTSGRLRKETQYF. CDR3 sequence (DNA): TGCGCCAGCAGCTTCCCCGGGACTAGCGGGAGGCTCCGTAAAGAGACCCAGTACTTC.

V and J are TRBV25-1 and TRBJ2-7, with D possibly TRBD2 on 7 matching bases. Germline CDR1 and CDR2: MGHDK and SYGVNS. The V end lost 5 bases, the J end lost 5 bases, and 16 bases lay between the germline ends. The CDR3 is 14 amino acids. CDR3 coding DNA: TGTGCCAGCAGTAGGGGGGGATCTATCCACGAGCAGTACTTC. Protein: CASSRGGSIHEQYF.

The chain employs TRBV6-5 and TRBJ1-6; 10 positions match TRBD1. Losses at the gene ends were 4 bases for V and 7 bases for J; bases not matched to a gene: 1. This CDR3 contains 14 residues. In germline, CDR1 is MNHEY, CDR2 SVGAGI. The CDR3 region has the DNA TGTGCCAGCAGTTTGGGACAGGGGAATTCACCCCTCCACTTT. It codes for CASSLGQGNSPLHF.

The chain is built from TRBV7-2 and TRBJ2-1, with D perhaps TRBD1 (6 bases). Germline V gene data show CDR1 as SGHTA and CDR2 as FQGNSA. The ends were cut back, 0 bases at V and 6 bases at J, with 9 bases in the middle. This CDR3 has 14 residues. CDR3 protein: CASSLAGTPNEQFF. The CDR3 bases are TGTGCCAGCAGCTTAGCCGGGACACCCAATGAGCAGTTCTTC.

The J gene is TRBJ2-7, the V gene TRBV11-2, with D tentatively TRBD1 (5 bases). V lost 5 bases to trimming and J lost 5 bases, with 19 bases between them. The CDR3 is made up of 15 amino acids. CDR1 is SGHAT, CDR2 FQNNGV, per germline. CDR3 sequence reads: CASSRSTKGADEQYF. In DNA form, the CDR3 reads TGTGCCAGCAGCCGTAGTACTAAAGGGGCCGACGAGCAGTACTTC.

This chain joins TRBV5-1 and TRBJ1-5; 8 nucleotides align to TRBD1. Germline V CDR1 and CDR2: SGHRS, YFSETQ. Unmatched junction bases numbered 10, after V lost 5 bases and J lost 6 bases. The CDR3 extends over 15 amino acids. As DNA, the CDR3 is TGCGCCAGCAGTCCGCAGGGGGCGCAAGGTCAGCCCCAGCATTTT. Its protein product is CASSPQGAQGQPQHF.

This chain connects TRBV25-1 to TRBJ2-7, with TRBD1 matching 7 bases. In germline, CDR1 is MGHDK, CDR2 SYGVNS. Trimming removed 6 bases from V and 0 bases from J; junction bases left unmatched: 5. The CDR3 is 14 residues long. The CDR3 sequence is CASSPRTGSYEQYF. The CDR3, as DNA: TGTGCCAGCAGCCCACGGACAGGCTCCTACGAGCAGTACTTC.

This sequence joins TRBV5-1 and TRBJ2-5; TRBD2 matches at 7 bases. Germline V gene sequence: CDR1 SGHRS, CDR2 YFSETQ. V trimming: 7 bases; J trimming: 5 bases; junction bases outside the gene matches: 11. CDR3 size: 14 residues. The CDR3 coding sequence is TGCGCCAGCCGATCCCGGACGGGGGGTGAGACCCAGTACTTC. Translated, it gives CASRSRTGGETQYF.

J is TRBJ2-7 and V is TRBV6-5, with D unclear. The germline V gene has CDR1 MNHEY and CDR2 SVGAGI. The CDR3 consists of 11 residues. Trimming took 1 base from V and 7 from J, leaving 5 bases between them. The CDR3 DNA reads TGTGCCAGCAGTTACTTACTGGAGCAGTACTTC. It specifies CASSYLLEQYF.

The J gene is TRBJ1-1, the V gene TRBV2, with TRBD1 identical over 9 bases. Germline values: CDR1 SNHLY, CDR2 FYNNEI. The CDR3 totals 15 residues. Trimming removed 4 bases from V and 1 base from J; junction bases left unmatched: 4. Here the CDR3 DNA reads TGTGCCAGCAGTGCCGGGACAGGGAGGAACACTGAAGCTTTCTTT. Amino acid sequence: CASSAGTGRNTEAFF.

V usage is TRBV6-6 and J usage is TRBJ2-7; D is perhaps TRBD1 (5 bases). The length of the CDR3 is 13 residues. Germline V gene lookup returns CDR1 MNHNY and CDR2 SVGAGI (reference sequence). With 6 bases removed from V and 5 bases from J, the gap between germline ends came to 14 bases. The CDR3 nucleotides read TGTGCCAGCAGCGAACCCTGGGGCCACGAGCAGTACTTC. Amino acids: CASSEPWGHEQYF.

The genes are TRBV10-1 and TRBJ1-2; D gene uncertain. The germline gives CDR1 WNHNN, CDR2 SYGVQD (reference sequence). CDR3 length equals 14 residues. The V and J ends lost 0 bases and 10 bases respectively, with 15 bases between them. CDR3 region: CASSESGRQLYYTF. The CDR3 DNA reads TGCGCCAGCAGTGAGTCGGGCAGGCAGCTGTACTACACCTTC.

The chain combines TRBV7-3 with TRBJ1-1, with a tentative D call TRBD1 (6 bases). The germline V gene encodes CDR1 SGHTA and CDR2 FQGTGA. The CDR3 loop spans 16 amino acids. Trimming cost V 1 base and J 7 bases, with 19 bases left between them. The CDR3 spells CASSLRSGGETGEAFF. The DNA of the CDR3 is TGTGCCAGCAGCTTAAGAAGCGGTGGGGAGACAGGTGAAGCTTTCTTT.